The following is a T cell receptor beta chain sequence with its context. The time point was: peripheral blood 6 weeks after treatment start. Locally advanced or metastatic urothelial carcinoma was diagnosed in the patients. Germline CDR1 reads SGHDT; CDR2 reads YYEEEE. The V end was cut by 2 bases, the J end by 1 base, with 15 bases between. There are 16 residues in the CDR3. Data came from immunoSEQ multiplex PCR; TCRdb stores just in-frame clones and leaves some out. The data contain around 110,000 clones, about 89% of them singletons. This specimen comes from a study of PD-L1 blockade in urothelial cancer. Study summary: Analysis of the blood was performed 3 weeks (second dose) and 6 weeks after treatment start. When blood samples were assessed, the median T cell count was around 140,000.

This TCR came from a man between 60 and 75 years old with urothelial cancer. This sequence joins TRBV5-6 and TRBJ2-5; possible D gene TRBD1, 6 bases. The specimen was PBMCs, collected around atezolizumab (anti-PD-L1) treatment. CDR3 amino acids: CASSFFSGQRQETQYF. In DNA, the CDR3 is TGTGCCAGCAGCTTTTTCTCTGGACAGCGCCAAGAGACCCAGTACTTC.